This T cell receptor beta chain was documented in a study of control samples from healthy donors and cancer patients. Germline lookup yields CDR1 SGHRS and CDR2 YFSETQ. The CDR3 runs to 15 residues. The V and J ends lost 4 bases and 6 bases, in that order; junction bases with no gene match: 10. Repertoires were generated with immunoSEQ multiplex PCR, while TCRdb's copy carries only in-frame clones and drops some. The sample contains 150,000 to 200,000 clones, around 90% of which appear only once. The chain uses TRBV5-1 and TRBJ2-7; 10 bases map to TRBD2. This TCR was recovered from a woman between 50 and 59 years old in good health. Sample: blood. The CDR3 spells CASSPREERGGEQYF. CDR3 sequence (DNA): TGCGCCAGCAGCCCGCGGGAGGAGCGGGGGGGCGAGCAGTACTTC.